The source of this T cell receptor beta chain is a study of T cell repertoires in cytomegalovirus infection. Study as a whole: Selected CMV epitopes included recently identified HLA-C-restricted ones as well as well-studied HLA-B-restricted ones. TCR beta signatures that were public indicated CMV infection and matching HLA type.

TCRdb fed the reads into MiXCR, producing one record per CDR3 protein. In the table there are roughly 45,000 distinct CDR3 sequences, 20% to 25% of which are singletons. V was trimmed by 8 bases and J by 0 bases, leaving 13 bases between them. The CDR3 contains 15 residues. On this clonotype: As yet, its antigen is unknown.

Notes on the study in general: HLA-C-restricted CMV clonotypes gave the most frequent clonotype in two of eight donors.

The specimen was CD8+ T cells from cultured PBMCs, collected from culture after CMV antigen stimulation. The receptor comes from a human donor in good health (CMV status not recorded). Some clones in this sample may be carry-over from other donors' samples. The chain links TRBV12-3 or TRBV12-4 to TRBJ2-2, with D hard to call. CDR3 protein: CASRRALANTGELFF. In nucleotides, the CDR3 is TGTGCCAGCCGTCGGGCCCTCGCGAACACCGGGGAGCTGTTTTTT.